This record looks at one T cell receptor (beta chain) sequence and its context. Antigen specificity is unknown. On average about 100,000 T cells per donor were immunosequenced. Profiling relied on immunoSEQ multiplex PCR, and the TCRdb table lists in-frame clones only, not all of them. Of 30,000 or so clones listed, 95% to 96% are singletons. This specimen belongs to a study of T cells in tuberculosis. Germline V lookup: CDR1 SGDLS, CDR2 YYNGEE. V was pared by 3 bases and J by 1 base, with 10 bases between. The CDR3 runs 14 residues. Study results and caveats: Active tuberculosis alpha repertoires lay closer to GMM-specific TCRs than controls'. Cases with active tuberculosis were adults, while controls were adolescents. Shorter CDR3-alpha in active tuberculosis partly drove smaller distances.

Sequencing was done on a sample of PBMCs. The V gene is TRBV9, the J gene TRBJ1-1, with D uncertain. This sequence originates from a donor aged 5 to 30 with latent tuberculosis or without tuberculosis infection. The CDR3 DNA reads TGTGCCAGCAGCGCCCGGGGAGCGAACACTGAAGCTTTCTTT. The encoded protein is CASSARGANTEAFF.